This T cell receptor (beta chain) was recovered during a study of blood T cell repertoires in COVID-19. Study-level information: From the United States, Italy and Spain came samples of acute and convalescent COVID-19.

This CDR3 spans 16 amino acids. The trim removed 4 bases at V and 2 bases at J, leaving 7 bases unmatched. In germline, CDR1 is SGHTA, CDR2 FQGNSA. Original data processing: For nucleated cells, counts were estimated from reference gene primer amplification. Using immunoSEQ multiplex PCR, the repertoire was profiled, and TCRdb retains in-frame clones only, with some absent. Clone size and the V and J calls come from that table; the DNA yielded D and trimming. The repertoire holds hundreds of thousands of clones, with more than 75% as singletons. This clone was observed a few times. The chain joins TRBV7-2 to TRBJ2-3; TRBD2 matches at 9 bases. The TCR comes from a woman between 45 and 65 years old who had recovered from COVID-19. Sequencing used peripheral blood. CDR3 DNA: TGTGCCAGCAGCTCCGCTAGCGGGATACACACAGATACGCAGTATTTT. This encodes CASSSASGIHTDTQYF.